These T cell receptor beta chains were read from a single sample in a study of T-cell memory formation after mild COVID-19. In TCRdb, the 5' RACE reads were re-called with MiXCR into one record per CDR3 protein. In the table there are about 320,000 distinct CDR3 sequences, approximately 15% of which are singletons. The sample comprised PBMCs or a T cell subset sorted from them (not recorded which). Receptors were obtained from a man between 18 and 35 years old who had mild COVID-19 (a few samples of this study predate the infection). Cell type and time point are not known. The CDR3 runs from the conserved cysteine through the conserved F or W. The D gene is left open where the match is weak. Only part of the rows carry a size: once, few, many, or a class if the clone is expanded.

d_call,v_call,clone_size,cdr3_length,j_call,cdr3_aa,cdr3_nt
-,TRBV27,many,13,TRBJ2-3,CATSLIATDTQYF,TGTGCCACCTCGTTGATCGCGACAGATACGCAGTATTTT
-,TRBV4-1,few,16,TRBJ2-1,CASSRPGRDLTHEQFF,TGCGCCAGCAGCCGACCTGGCCGGGACCTTACCCATGAGCAGTTCTTC
TRBD2,TRBV27,few,17,TRBJ2-5,CASSLTPPAGGPETQYF,TGTGCCAGCAGTTTGACCCCCCCTGCGGGGGGCCCGGAGACCCAGTACTTC
-,TRBV6-5,few,15,TRBJ2-5,CASSETTLLQETQYF,TGTGCCAGCAGTGAAACCACCCTCCTCCAAGAGACCCAGTACTTC
-,TRBV6-2/TRBV6-3,-,12,TRBJ1-6,CASSEGNSPLHF,TGTGCCAGCAGCGAGGGGAATTCACCCCTCCACTTT
-,TRBV4-3,many,15,TRBJ2-2,CASSQELGNTGELFF,TGCGCCAGCAGCCAAGAGTTGGGTAATACCGGGGAGCTGTTTTTT
TRBD1,TRBV6-5,few,14,TRBJ2-1,CASSVRDRHNEQFF,TGTGCCAGCAGTGTCCGGGACAGACACAATGAGCAGTTCTTC
-,TRBV7-2,-,14,TRBJ2-5,CASSLDKGGKTQYF,TGTGCCAGCAGCTTAGATAAGGGAGGAAAGACCCAGTACTTC
-,TRBV7-9,-,14,TRBJ1-2,CASSLTQGGYGYTF,TGTGCCAGCAGCTTAACCCAGGGTGGCTATGGCTACACCTTC
-,TRBV5-1,-,14,TRBJ1-1,CASSLQGSDTEAFF,TGCGCCAGCAGCCTACAGGGTTCGGACACTGAAGCTTTCTTT
-,TRBV5-1,-,14,TRBJ2-5,CASSFPGVQETQYF,TGCGCCAGCAGCTTCCCTGGGGTACAAGAGACCCAGTACTTC
TRBD1,TRBV5-6,few,14,TRBJ1-2,CASSRTGSNYGYTF,TGTGCCAGCAGCCGGACAGGTTCTAACTATGGCTACACCTTC
-,TRBV20-1,few,13,TRBJ1-4,CSAPNGANEKLFF,TGCAGTGCGCCCAACGGGGCTAATGAAAAACTGTTTTTT
TRBD2,TRBV7-8,-,16,TRBJ2-4,CASSFLAGTGRNIQYF,TGTGCCAGCAGCTTTTTAGCGGGGACGGGTCGGAACATTCAGTACTTC
-,TRBV19,-,14,TRBJ2-7,CASSIGSGDYEQYF,TGTGCCAGTAGTATAGGTAGCGGAGACTACGAGCAGTACTTC
TRBD2,TRBV9,few,17,TRBJ2-2,CASSPVVAGGFTGELFF,TGTGCCAGCAGCCCGGTTGTGGCGGGGGGTTTTACCGGGGAGCTGTTTTTT
-,TRBV7-2,-,15,TRBJ1-2,CASSFTLTVGAGYTF,TGTGCCAGCAGCTTTACGCTAACAGTAGGAGCTGGCTACACCTTC
-,TRBV7-6,-,16,TRBJ1-4,CASSFNNAQGGEKLFF,TGTGCCAGCAGCTTCAATAACGCACAAGGTGGTGAAAAACTGTTTTTT
TRBD2,TRBV19,few,14,TRBJ2-1,CASRPGLANNEQFF,TGTGCCAGTAGGCCGGGACTAGCGAACAATGAGCAGTTCTTC
TRBD2,TRBV29-1,few,12,TRBJ2-1,CSVGLAGYEQFF,TGCAGCGTAGGACTAGCGGGGTATGAGCAGTTCTTC
-,TRBV20-1,-,14,TRBJ1-4,CSARGAGLYEKLFF,TGCAGTGCTAGAGGAGCAGGGCTCTATGAAAAACTGTTTTTT
-,TRBV3-1,many,12,TRBJ1-5,CASSLQGQPQHF,TGTGCCAGCAGCCTTCAGGGTCAGCCCCAGCATTTT
TRBD1,TRBV14,few,19,TRBJ1-1,CASSQGLGDRASQLLEAFF,TGTGCCAGCAGCCAAGGACTCGGGGACAGAGCTTCGCAACTCCTTGAAGCTTTCTTT
-,TRBV4-1,few,15,TRBJ1-1,CASSQVGRLNTEAFF,TGCGCCAGCAGCCAGGTCGGACGCCTGAACACTGAAGCTTTCTTT
TRBD1,TRBV4-1,few,15,TRBJ1-1,CASRPLGQGNTEAFF,TGCGCCAGCAGACCCCTGGGACAGGGGAACACTGAAGCTTTCTTT
-,TRBV3-1,-,14,TRBJ1-2,CASSQDPTGPGYTF,TGTGCCAGCAGCCAAGATCCCACAGGGCCTGGCTACACCTTC
-,TRBV18,-,14,TRBJ1-1,CASSLNRVGSEAFF,TGTGCCAGCTCCTTGAACAGGGTTGGTTCTGAAGCTTTCTTT
TRBD1,TRBV12-5,many,15,TRBJ1-6,CAREPKDRAIRALHF,TGTGCTAGAGAGCCGAAGGACAGGGCAATAAGGGCCCTCCACTTT
-,TRBV7-9,few,14,TRBJ1-2,CASSFDSQGNGYTF,TGTGCCAGCAGCTTCGACTCACAGGGAAATGGCTACACCTTC
TRBD1,TRBV7-2,many,15,TRBJ2-3,CASSPQGAGTDTQYF,TGTGCCAGCAGCCCACAGGGGGCTGGCACAGATACGCAGTATTTT
-,TRBV7-9,-,13,TRBJ2-7,CASSLDQGYEQYF,TGTGCCAGCAGCTTAGACCAGGGCTACGAGCAGTACTTC
-,TRBV28,-,15,TRBJ1-1,CASSLIHGDYTEAFF,TGTGCCAGCAGTTTAATCCATGGGGACTACACTGAAGCTTTCTTT
-,TRBV29-1,few,16,TRBJ1-1,CSVPDTFGSWGTEAFF,TGCAGCGTTCCTGACACCTTCGGGTCCTGGGGCACTGAAGCTTTCTTT
-,TRBV4-1,-,15,TRBJ2-2,CASSQREVGTGELFF,TGCGCCAGCAGCCAACGCGAAGTCGGCACCGGGGAGCTGTTTTTT
-,TRBV7-6,few,18,TRBJ2-6,CASSLEPALSSGANVLTF,TGTGCCAGCAGCTTAGAACCAGCTCTGAGCTCTGGGGCCAACGTCCTGACTTTC
-,TRBV12-3/TRBV12-4,-,14,TRBJ1-5,CASRSTGYDQPQHF,TGTGCCAGCAGGTCAACAGGATATGATCAGCCCCAGCATTTT
-,TRBV7-9,few,17,TRBJ1-4,CASSSGRGATTNEKLFF,TGTGCCAGCAGCTCAGGACGAGGGGCCACAACTAATGAAAAACTGTTTTTT
TRBD2,TRBV4-2,-,17,TRBJ2-5,CASSQEEYSGGQETQYF,TGTGCCAGCAGCCAAGAGGAGTATAGCGGGGGTCAAGAGACCCAGTACTTC
-,TRBV12-3/TRBV12-4,-,14,TRBJ2-6,CASSPLSGANVLTF,TGTGCCAGCAGTCCACTTTCTGGGGCCAACGTCCTGACTTTC
TRBD2,TRBV5-1,-,13,TRBJ2-5,CASSPGGAETQYF,TGCGCCAGCAGCCCGGGGGGGGCAGAGACCCAGTACTTC
TRBD1,TRBV4-3,few,14,TRBJ1-2,CASSQLQGANGYTF,TGCGCCAGCAGCCAATTACAGGGGGCGAATGGCTACACCTTC
-,TRBV6-2/TRBV6-3,few,16,TRBJ2-2,CASTKGGHMRTGELFF,TGTGCCAGCACCAAAGGGGGACACATGAGGACCGGGGAGCTGTTTTTT
-,TRBV7-8,-,14,TRBJ1-1,CGSSYHGSTTEAFF,TGTGGCAGCAGCTACCATGGGAGTACCACTGAAGCTTTCTTT
-,TRBV20-1,few,13,TRBJ1-2,CSASIILNYGYTF,TGCAGTGCTAGCATTATTCTTAACTATGGCTACACCTTC
TRBD1,TRBV4-1,few,16,TRBJ1-2,CASSRGTGEKLGGYTF,TGCGCCAGCAGCCGCGGAACAGGGGAGAAGCTAGGTGGCTACACCTTC
-,TRBV28,few,10,TRBJ1-1,CASKRLEAFF,TGTGCCAGCAAGAGGCTTGAAGCTTTCTTT
-,TRBV2,-,15,TRBJ1-2,CASSSTGRGSYGYTF,TGTGCCAGCAGCTCAACTGGGAGGGGATCATATGGCTACACCTTC
TRBD1,TRBV12-3/TRBV12-4,few,15,TRBJ1-2,CASTVDRGLNYGYTF,TGTGCCAGCACGGTAGACAGGGGCCTTAACTATGGCTACACCTTC
-,TRBV6-5,-,15,TRBJ1-3,CASSFAPGSGNTIYF,TGTGCCAGCAGTTTCGCCCCTGGATCCGGAAACACCATATATTTT
-,TRBV29-1,many,10,TRBJ2-5,CSVYQETQYF,TGCAGCGTGTACCAAGAGACCCAGTACTTC
TRBD1,TRBV5-5,-,15,TRBJ2-2,CASSETGVLTGELFF,TGTGCCAGCAGCGAGACAGGGGTATTGACCGGGGAGCTGTTTTTT
TRBD1,TRBV27,-,16,TRBJ1-1,CASRETGGKWNTEAFF,TGTGCCAGCAGAGAGACAGGGGGAAAATGGAACACTGAAGCTTTCTTT
-,TRBV15,many,12,TRBJ1-6,CATSRENSPLHF,TGTGCCACCAGCAGAGAAAATTCACCCCTCCACTTT
-,TRBV7-2,few,15,TRBJ2-1,CASRSEGTHFHEQFF,TGTGCCAGCAGATCCGAGGGGACACACTTCCATGAGCAGTTCTTC